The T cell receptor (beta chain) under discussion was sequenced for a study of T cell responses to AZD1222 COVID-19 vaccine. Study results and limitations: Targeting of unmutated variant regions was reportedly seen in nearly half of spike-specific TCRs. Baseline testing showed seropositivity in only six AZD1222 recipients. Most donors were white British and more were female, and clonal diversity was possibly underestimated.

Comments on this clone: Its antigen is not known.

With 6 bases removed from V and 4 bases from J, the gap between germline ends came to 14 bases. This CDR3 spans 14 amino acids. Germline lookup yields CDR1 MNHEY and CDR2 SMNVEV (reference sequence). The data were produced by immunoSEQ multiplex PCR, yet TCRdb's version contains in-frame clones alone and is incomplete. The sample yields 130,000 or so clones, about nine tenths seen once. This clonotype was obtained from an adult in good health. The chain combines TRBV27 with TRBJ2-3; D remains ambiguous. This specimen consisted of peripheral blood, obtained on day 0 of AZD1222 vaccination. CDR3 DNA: TGTGCCAGCAGCTTCCGGGCCCAGGCAGATACGCAGTATTTT. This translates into CASSFRAQADTQYF.